The next 28 T cell receptor beta chains were all read from a single sample in a study of T cell responses to AZD1222 COVID-19 vaccine. Clones were read by immunoSEQ multiplex PCR, and TCRdb kept only the in-frame ones, dropping some. The sample holds more than 95,000 clones; about 92% are singletons and the top ten take 2.5% to 3.5%. Specimen: peripheral blood, collected on day 0 of AZD1222 vaccination. Receptor source: an adult in good health.

The chain recombines TRBV2 with TRBJ2-5, with 12 positions matching TRBD2. The CDR3 is 14 amino acids. Germline-derived CDR1 and CDR2 are SNHLY and FYNNEI. J gave up 3 bases and V 7 bases, and 3 bases lay outside the gene matches. CDR3 in amino acids: CASTRTSGEETQYF. For the CDR3, the DNA is TGTGCCAGCACCCGGACTAGCGGGGAAGAGACCCAGTACTTC.

V and J are TRBV6-5 and TRBJ2-7, with TRBD2 identical over 12 bases. This CDR3 comprises 16 residues. Germline loops: CDR1 MNHEY, CDR2 SVGAGI. Trimming took 2 bases from V and 1 from J; bases not matched to a gene: 3. CDR3 region: CASSYRGLAGSYEQYF. In nucleotides, the CDR3 is TGTGCCAGCAGTTACCGTGGACTAGCGGGGTCCTACGAGCAGTACTTC.

The chain links TRBV5-1 to TRBJ1-5; 9 nucleotides agree with TRBD1. This CDR3 has 14 residues. The V and J ends lost 2 bases and 4 bases, in that order; junction bases with no gene match: 1. CDR1 and CDR2 from the germline V gene are SGHRS and YFSETQ. The CDR3 loop is CASSLGTGNQPQHF. The CDR3 DNA reads TGCGCCAGCAGCTTAGGGACAGGGAATCAGCCCCAGCATTTT.

The V call is TRBV19, the J call TRBJ1-2, with 7 bases identical to TRBD1. The V gene end was trimmed by 4 bases and the J gene end by 4 bases; junction bases not matched to a gene: 9. CDR3 length: 15 amino acids. Germline values: CDR1 LNHDA, CDR2 SQIVND (reference sequence). The CDR3 here is CASSKIRGQIYGYTF. CDR3 nucleotide sequence: TGTGCCAGTAGTAAAATCAGGGGACAGATCTATGGCTACACCTTC. Supplemented by reference TRBV19 and TRBJ1-2, the full variable domain reads DGGITQSPKYLFRKEGQNVTLSCEQNLNHDAMYWYRQDPGQGLRLIYYSQIVNDFQKGDIAEGYSVSREKKESFPLTVTSAQKNPTAFYLCASSKIRGQIYGYTFGSGTRLTVV.

The chain couples TRBV6-5 to TRBJ2-5; 9 nucleotides agree with TRBD1. Germline lookup yields CDR1 MNHEY and CDR2 SVGAGI. This CDR3 spans 13 amino acids. Unmatched junction bases numbered 13, after V lost 11 bases and J lost 9 bases. CDR3 in amino acids: CASNAGQGMAQYF. CDR3 coding DNA: TGTGCCTCAAACGCAGGACAGGGGATGGCCCAGTACTTC.

The chain recombines TRBV19 with TRBJ2-2; no definite D call. Germline loops: CDR1 LNHDA, CDR2 SQIVND (reference sequence). V was trimmed by 4 bases and J by 7 bases, leaving 10 bases between them. CDR3 length equals 13 residues. The CDR3 loop is CASSSLDHGELFF. In nucleotides, the CDR3 is TGTGCCAGTAGTAGCTTAGATCACGGGGAGCTGTTTTTT.

The gene calls are TRBV29-1 and TRBJ1-2; TRBD1 matches 7 bases. Germline V gene lookup returns CDR1 SQVTM and CDR2 ANQGSEA. This CDR3 has 14 residues. Losses at the gene ends were 7 bases for V and 3 bases for J; bases not matched to a gene: 11. The CDR3 protein is CSGQSFQGDYGYTF. The CDR3 DNA follows: TGCAGCGGCCAAAGCTTCCAGGGGGACTATGGCTACACCTTC. The full variable domain, with the rest looked up from reference TRBV29-1 and TRBJ1-2, is SAVISQKPSRDICQRGTSLTIQCQVDSQVTMMFWYRQQPGQSLTLIATANQGSEATYESGFVIDKFPISRPNLTFSTLTVSNMSPEDSSIYLCSGQSFQGDYGYTFGSGTRLTVV.

This chain links TRBV2 with TRBJ1-1; D is unclear. The CDR3 length is 13 residues. Trimming shortened V by 8 bases and J by 1 base, and 11 bases separated the two germline ends. Germline CDR1 SNHLY, CDR2 FYNNEI. The CDR3 region has the DNA TGTGCCAGCTCCCTCCAAGGGAACACTGAAGCTTTCTTT. Amino acid sequence: CASSLQGNTEAFF. The entire variable domain, with the rest obtained from reference TRBV2 and TRBJ1-1, is as follows: EPEVTQTPSHQVTQMGQEVILRCVPISNHLYFYWYRQILGQKVEFLVSFYNNEISEKSEIFDDQFSVERPDGSNFTLKIRSTKLEDSAMYFCASSLQGNTEAFFGQGTRLTVV.

This clone was counted once. The genes are TRBV4-2 and TRBJ2-1; TRBD2 agrees at 7 bases. V was pared by 3 bases and J by 13 bases, with 12 bases of the junction left unmatched. Looked up from germline, CDR1 is LGHNA and CDR2 is YNFKEQ. This CDR3 comprises 14 residues. The CDR3 is CASSHLQVASGQFF. CDR3 DNA: TGTGCCAGCAGCCACCTCCAGGTGGCTAGCGGACAGTTCTTC.

The V and J genes are TRBV6-1 and TRBJ2-7, with 12 bases lining up with TRBD2. CDR3 length: 16 residues. Germline trimming cut 1 base from V and 3 bases from J; bases unmatched to any gene: 4. The V gene's germline CDR1 is MNHNS and CDR2 SASEGT. CDR3 bases: TGTGCCAGCAGTGAAGGAGGACTAGCGGGGCTCTACGAGCAGTACTTC. Its protein is CASSEGGLAGLYEQYF.

This clone was counted once. This chain links TRBV19 with TRBJ2-1, with TRBD2 identical over 8 bases. This CDR3 contains 15 residues. Germline V gene data show CDR1 as LNHDA and CDR2 as SQIVND (reference sequence). With V trimmed by 3 bases and J by 8 bases, 9 bases remained unmatched. The CDR3 spells CASSIFAGGRDEQFF. The CDR3 DNA reads TGTGCCAGTAGTATCTTTGCGGGAGGCCGGGATGAGCAGTTCTTC.

The CDR3 DNA reads as TGTGCCAGCACCCCGATTTCGAAGGAGACCCAGTACTTC. Amino acids: CASTPISKETQYF. The rearrangement links TRBV28 to TRBJ2-5; D is uncertain. Between the trimmed V and J ends, which lost 7 bases and 5 bases, there was a span of 14 bases. CDR3 length: 13 residues. The germline V gene has CDR1 MDHEN and CDR2 SYDVKM.

The rearrangement links TRBV27 to TRBJ2-3; 10 bases are a match to TRBD2. Germline CDR1 reads MNHEY; CDR2 reads SMNVEV (reference sequence). The CDR3 totals 15 residues. V lost 5 bases to trimming and J lost 2 bases; unmatched junction nucleotides: 4. CDR3 sequence reads: CASSRTSGNTDTQYF. The CDR3 DNA follows: TGTGCCAGCAGTAGGACTAGCGGAAACACAGATACGCAGTATTTT.

The CDR3 DNA reads as TGTGCCAGCAGTTTATCGGGACAGGAGCTAGGGCAGCCCCAGCATTTT. It codes for CASSLSGQELGQPQHF. The chain combines TRBV27 with TRBJ1-5; 8 bases are a match to TRBD1. Germline CDR1 is MNHEY and CDR2 is SMNVEV (reference sequence). CDR3 size: 16 residues. Unmatched junction bases numbered 8, after V lost 0 bases and J lost 7 bases.

The chain joins TRBV28 to TRBJ1-2; D not certain. Trimming shortened V by 3 bases and J by 9 bases, and 23 bases separated the two germline ends. The V gene's germline CDR1 is MDHEN and CDR2 SYDVKM. The CDR3 consists of 16 residues. CDR3 DNA: TGTGCCAGCAGTTTTCCTTCTGCCCTATCGTTACGGAGCTACACCTTC. Amino acid sequence: CASSFPSALSLRSYTF.

As to this clone: Other DNA sequences of this sample code for an identical CDR3. J is TRBJ1-4 and V is TRBV15; D perhaps matches TRBD1 (6 bases). V was clipped by 0 bases and J by 7 bases, with 12 bases between them. The CDR3 has 15 amino acids. The germline V gene encodes CDR1 LNHNV and CDR2 YYDKDF (reference sequence). CDR3 protein: CATSRDGGPGEKLFF. CDR3 nucleotides: TGTGCCACCAGCAGAGATGGGGGGCCAGGTGAAAAACTGTTTTTT.

This clone was picked up a small number of times. The chain couples TRBV10-3 to TRBJ1-1; D unresolved. The CDR3 contains 14 residues. With 5 bases removed from V and 11 bases from J, the gap between germline ends came to 21 bases. Germline-derived CDR1 and CDR2 are ENHRY and SYGVKD. CDR3 protein: CAISQALVEAGAFF. The CDR3 DNA reads as TGTGCCATCAGTCAAGCCTTAGTGGAGGCTGGGGCTTTCTTT.

V and J are TRBV5-1 and TRBJ2-1; 10 nucleotides line up with TRBD2. Trimming removed 4 bases from V and 4 bases from J; junction bases left unmatched: 17. The CDR3 has 19 residues. Germline V CDR1 and CDR2: SGHRS, YFSETQ. DNA of the CDR3: TGCGCCAGCAGCATGGCGTCTAGCGGGAGACCCCAAGTATACAATGAGCAGTTCTTC. This codes for CASSMASSGRPQVYNEQFF.

V gene TRBV5-1 combines with J gene TRBJ1-1, with a weak D call TRBD1 (5 bases). Germline loops: CDR1 SGHRS, CDR2 YFSETQ. The CDR3 totals 13 residues. The V gene lost 0 bases and the J gene lost 5 bases, with 8 bases spanning the gap. This CDR3 reads CASSLDGGTEAFF. As DNA, the CDR3 is TGCGCCAGCAGCTTGGATGGGGGAACTGAAGCTTTCTTT.

This chain joins TRBV9 and TRBJ2-1; D may be TRBD2 (6 bases). CDR3 length: 15 residues. Germline V gene data show CDR1 as SGDLS and CDR2 as YYNGEE. V was pared by 0 bases and J by 2 bases, with 9 bases between. CDR3 sequence reads: CASSVVGGAYNEQFF. CDR3 sequence (DNA): TGTGCCAGCAGCGTAGTAGGCGGGGCCTACAATGAGCAGTTCTTC. Drawing the rest from reference TRBV9 and TRBJ2-1, the complete variable domain is DSGVTQTPKHLITATGQRVTLRCSPRSGDLSVYWYQQSLDQGLQFLIQYYNGEERAKGNILERFSAQQFPDLHSELNLSSLELGDSALYFCASSVVGGAYNEQFFGPGTRLTVL.

The chain has TRBV28 and TRBJ1-2; 8 positions agree with TRBD1. Losses at the gene ends were 4 bases for V and 7 bases for J; bases not matched to a gene: 5. Per the germline V gene, CDR1 is MDHEN and CDR2 is SYDVKM. There are 13 residues in the CDR3. The CDR3 loop reads CASSSGQGPGYTF. The CDR3 coding sequence is TGTGCCAGCAGTTCTGGACAGGGACCTGGCTACACCTTC.

The rearrangement links TRBV28 to TRBJ2-7; 7 bases fit TRBD1. The CDR3 length is 15 residues. The ends lost 6 bases at V and 2 bases at J; junction bases unmatched: 10. CDR1 is MDHEN and CDR2 is SYDVKM in the germline V gene. The CDR3 reads CASSSTGTETYEQYF. DNA of the CDR3: TGTGCCAGCAGCTCCACCGGGACAGAGACCTACGAGCAGTACTTC.

V gene TRBV7-2 combines with J gene TRBJ2-1; D remains ambiguous. The germline gives CDR1 SGHTA, CDR2 FQGNSA. The CDR3 has 15 amino acids. V was pared by 1 base and J by 6 bases, with 13 bases between. In DNA form, the CDR3 reads TGTGCCAGCAGCTTAGAAGAAGGATACGTCAATGAGCAGTTCTTC. It is translated as CASSLEEGYVNEQFF.

The chain carries TRBV28 and TRBJ2-2; D is unresolved. CDR3 length: 15 amino acids. CDR1 and CDR2 from the germline V gene are MDHEN and SYDVKM. Trimming shortened V by 2 bases and J by 5 bases, and 12 bases separated the two germline ends. Here the CDR3 DNA reads TGTGCCAGCAGTTTAGCGGCGAAATTGACCGGGGAGCTGTTTTTT. Translated, it gives CASSLAAKLTGELFF.

The V and J genes are TRBV5-1 and TRBJ2-7, with TRBD1 matching 9 bases. V was pared by 1 base and J by 5 bases, with 7 bases of the junction left unmatched. The CDR3 is 15 residues long. In germline, CDR1 is SGHRS, CDR2 YFSETQ. CDR3 region: CASSLPGQGVHEQYF. CDR3 coding DNA: TGCGCCAGCAGCTTGCCGGGACAGGGCGTCCACGAGCAGTACTTC.

This chain links TRBV7-2 with TRBJ2-7; D possibly corresponds to TRBD2 (5 bases). This CDR3 has 15 residues. Between the trimmed V and J ends, which lost 5 bases and 0 bases, there was a span of 14 bases. The germline gives CDR1 SGHTA, CDR2 FQGNSA. CDR3: CASSGGPMHSYEQYF. For the CDR3, the DNA is TGTGCCAGCAGCGGCGGGCCTATGCACTCCTACGAGCAGTACTTC.

This clone has more than one count but fewer than ten. The chain carries TRBV6-4 and TRBJ1-1; unclear D gene. The V end lost 3 bases, the J end lost 4 bases, and 15 bases lay between the germline ends. From germline, CDR1 is MRHNA and CDR2 SNTAGT. The CDR3 is 15 residues long. As DNA, the CDR3 is TGTGCCAGCAGTGATTCAGATCACCAATCCACTGAAGCTTTCTTT. This encodes CASSDSDHQSTEAFF.

The chain has TRBV6-5 and TRBJ1-2; 12 bases map to TRBD1. Per germline, CDR1 MNHEY and CDR2 SVGAGI. This CDR3 comprises 15 residues. With V trimmed by 6 bases and J by 4 bases, 6 bases remained unmatched. CDR3 amino acids: CASSWDRGLFYGYTF. The CDR3 DNA is TGTGCCAGCAGCTGGGACAGGGGGCTCTTCTATGGCTACACCTTC.